These 27 T cell receptor beta chains share one sample of origin, sequenced in a study of T cell responses to AZD1222 COVID-19 vaccine. The data were produced by immunoSEQ multiplex PCR, yet TCRdb's version contains in-frame clones alone and is incomplete. The data contain about 70,000 clones, over 80% of them seen just once; the ten biggest clones take up about 9.4%. Sequencing was performed on peripheral blood, taken on day 0 of AZD1222 vaccination. The receptors shown here come from an adult in good health.

This chain joins TRBV2 and TRBJ2-3, with no clear D. The germline V gene encodes CDR1 SNHLY and CDR2 FYNNEI. V was clipped by 3 bases and J by 6 bases, with 10 bases between them. This CDR3 contains 13 residues. The CDR3 nucleotides are TGTGCCAGCAGTGAGCCACCCACGGATACGCAGTATTTT. Protein: CASSEPPTDTQYF.

CDR3 DNA: TGTGCCAGCAGTTTAGGGGTAGGAAAGGATGGCTACACCTTC. This translates into CASSLGVGKDGYTF. The genes are TRBV28 and TRBJ1-2; D gene unclear. The V end was cut by 2 bases, the J end by 6 bases, with 13 bases between. Per germline, CDR1 MDHEN and CDR2 SYDVKM. The CDR3 is made up of 14 amino acids.

The V and J genes are TRBV11-2 and TRBJ1-2; possible D gene TRBD1, 5 bases. Trimming took off 5 bases at V and 8 bases at J, with 15 bases between the two ends. Germline V gives CDR1 SGHAT, CDR2 FQNNGV. This CDR3 comprises 13 residues. This CDR3 is CASSPSGAPGYTF. The CDR3 DNA reads as TGTGCCAGCAGCCCCTCCGGGGCGCCCGGCTACACCTTC.

The chain has TRBV4-1 and TRBJ1-1; 7 bases align to TRBD1. V dropped 3 bases and J dropped 4; count of bases not matched to a gene: 8. This CDR3 contains 15 residues. Germline loops: CDR1 MGHRA, CDR2 YSYEKL. CDR3 DNA sequence: TGCGCCAGCAGCCACAAACAGGGGCGGGGCACTGAAGCTTTCTTT. This gives the protein CASSHKQGRGTEAFF.

The DNA for the CDR3 is TGTGCCACCGCGCGGGGCTCCTACGAGCAGTACTTC. Translated, it gives CATARGSYEQYF. V usage is TRBV28 and J usage is TRBJ2-7; a weak D match, TRBD2 (6 bases). Trimming removed 10 bases at V and 0 bases at J, with 10 bases between. The CDR3 has 12 residues. Germline values: CDR1 MDHEN, CDR2 SYDVKM.

The rearrangement uses TRBV7-8 and TRBJ2-1; the match to TRBD2 covers 11 bases. Trimming at V came to 3 bases and at J to 7 bases, leaving 5 bases not matched to a gene. The CDR3 sequence is 15 residues long. CDR1 and CDR2 (germline): SGHVS, FQNEAQ. CDR3 loop: CASSFLSSGGNEQFF. DNA of the CDR3: TGTGCCAGCAGCTTTTTGTCTAGCGGGGGGAATGAGCAGTTCTTC. Full variable domain (missing parts from reference TRBV7-8 and TRBJ2-1): GAGVSQSPRYKVAKRGQDVALRCDPISGHVSLFWYQQALGQGPEFLTYFQNEAQLDKSGLPSDRFFAERPEGSVSTLKIQRTQQEDSAVYLCASSFLSSGGNEQFFGPGTRLTVL.

The gene calls are TRBV21-1 and TRBJ1-5. TRBV21-1 counts as a pseudogene. This CDR3 contains 17 residues. As DNA, the CDR3 is TGTGCCAGCAGCAAATCCAGGCGCCGGGGTAGCAATCAGCCCCAGCATTTT. It specifies CASSKSRRRGSNQPQHF.

The V call is TRBV11-2, the J call TRBJ1-2, with a tentative D call TRBD1 (5 bases). V was pared by 1 base and J by 2 bases, with 8 bases between. CDR1 is SGHAT and CDR2 is FQNNGV in the germline V gene. CDR3 size: 14 residues. CDR3 amino acids: CASSLVAGNYGYTF. The CDR3 DNA reads as TGTGCCAGCAGCTTAGTTGCAGGGAACTATGGCTACACCTTC.

The chain employs TRBV7-9 and TRBJ1-1, with D maybe TRBD1 (6 bases). Germline V gene lookup returns CDR1 SEHNR and CDR2 FQNEAQ (reference sequence). V lost 3 bases and J lost 5, with 16 bases in between. This CDR3 is 15 amino acids long. For the CDR3, the DNA is TGTGCCAGCAGCTTCCCAACAGGGCAGGGGACTGAAGCTTTCTTT. It encodes CASSFPTGQGTEAFF.

This chain links TRBV4-1 with TRBJ1-5; 9 bases line up with TRBD1. V was pared by 0 bases and J by 6 bases, with 3 bases of the junction left unmatched. This CDR3 is 15 amino acids long. The germline gives CDR1 MGHRA, CDR2 YSYEKL. CDR3 in DNA: TGCGCCAGCAGCCAAGAAACAGGGGGCGGTCAGCCCCAGCATTTT. This translates into CASSQETGGGQPQHF.

This chain links TRBV3-1 (or the pseudogene TRBV3-2) with TRBJ2-7; 13 nucleotides line up with TRBD2. The CDR3 consists of 16 residues. The germline gives CDR1 LGHDT, CDR2 YNNKEL (reference sequence). V was clipped by 0 bases and J by 6 bases; unmatched bases: 5. In nucleotides, the CDR3 is TGTGCCAGCAGCCAAGACCTGACTAGCGGGGGGATCGAGCAGTACTTC. It translates to CASSQDLTSGGIEQYF.

The genes are TRBV19 and TRBJ1-1; unclear D gene. V was pared by 7 bases and J by 1 base, with 4 bases between. This CDR3 region has 11 residues. Germline loops: CDR1 LNHDA, CDR2 SQIVND (reference sequence). CDR3 amino acids: CASKGNTEAFF. The CDR3 DNA reads as TGTGCCAGTAAGGGGAACACTGAAGCTTTCTTT.

This rearrangement joins TRBV29-1 to TRBJ1-2; D possibly corresponds to TRBD1 (6 bases). Germline V gene data show CDR1 as SQVTM and CDR2 as ANQGSEA. V dropped 4 bases and J dropped 6 bases, with 9 bases sitting between them. This CDR3 is built from 11 residues. The CDR3 nucleotides read TGCAGCGTTGCTCGGGACAATGGCTACACCTTC. As protein: CSVARDNGYTF.

This chain links TRBV5-1 with TRBJ1-1, with a possible D match to TRBD1 (6 bases). Trimming shortened V by 4 bases and J by 4 bases, and 17 bases separated the two germline ends. The CDR3 is 15 amino acids. Germline V gene data show CDR1 as SGHRS and CDR2 as YFSETQ. The CDR3 reads CASSTKTPGATEAFF. CDR3 in DNA: TGCGCCAGCAGCACTAAGACCCCAGGGGCCACTGAAGCTTTCTTT.

The V gene is TRBV7-9, the J gene TRBJ1-4; D is perhaps TRBD1 (5 bases). V shed 5 bases and J shed 12 bases, with 22 bases lying between them. The length of the CDR3 is 15 residues. The germline V gene encodes CDR1 SEHNR and CDR2 FQNEAQ (reference sequence). The CDR3 DNA reads as TGTGCCAGCAGCCTAATGGGGGGTCCGGGCTCGGAACTGTTTTTT. This sequence encodes CASSLMGGPGSELFF.

CDR3 protein: CASSLTGGRTEAFF. CDR3 nucleotide sequence: TGTGCCAGCAGCTTAACAGGGGGCAGGACTGAAGCTTTCTTT. The rearrangement joins TRBV7-9 to TRBJ1-1; 9 bases fit TRBD1. Germline trimming cut 2 bases from V and 5 bases from J; bases unmatched to any gene: 3. The CDR3 covers 14 residues. Looked up from germline, CDR1 is SEHNR and CDR2 is FQNEAQ (reference sequence).

This chain uses TRBV19 with TRBJ1-2; D is perhaps TRBD1 (6 bases). This CDR3 region has 14 residues. The germline V and J ends were trimmed by 5 bases and 2 bases, with 12 bases remaining between them. Germline CDR1 and CDR2: LNHDA and SQIVND (reference sequence). CDR3 DNA sequence: TGTGCCAGTAGTCCCCGGGGGGCGAACTATGGCTACACCTTC. This sequence encodes CASSPRGANYGYTF.

J is TRBJ2-5 and V is TRBV3-1 (or the pseudogene TRBV3-2); perhaps TRBD1 as D (6 bases). The CDR3 extends over 13 amino acids. V was clipped by 5 bases and J by 4 bases, with 11 bases between them. Germline-derived CDR1 and CDR2 are LGHDT and YNNKEL (reference sequence). CDR3 amino acids: CASSGQGRETQYF. Written as DNA, the CDR3 is TGTGCCAGCAGCGGGCAGGGGCGAGAGACCCAGTACTTC.

This sequence joins TRBV10-3 and TRBJ1-2; a possible D gene is TRBD1 (6 bases). Germline V gene data show CDR1 as ENHRY and CDR2 as SYGVKD. CDR3 length: 12 residues. V was shortened by 7 bases and J by 6 bases, with 12 bases between the two germline ends. The CDR3 sequence: CAIKGGADGYTF. DNA of the CDR3: TGTGCCATCAAGGGGGGAGCTGATGGCTACACCTTC.

V usage is TRBV9 and J usage is TRBJ2-1; no clear D. Germline CDR1 reads SGDLS; CDR2 reads YYNGEE. V was pared by 1 base and J by 3 bases, with 8 bases between. CDR3 length: 14 amino acids. The CDR3 region has the DNA TGTGCCAGCAGCGTATTTCCTAGCTACAATGAGCAGTTCTTC. Translation: CASSVFPSYNEQFF.

The rearrangement links TRBV5-5 to TRBJ1-4; no definite D call. Germline loops: CDR1 SGHKS, CDR2 YYEKEE (reference sequence). This CDR3 has 15 residues. V was pared by 3 bases and J by 0 bases, with 9 bases between. CDR3 in DNA: TGTGCCAGCAGCTCGAATCCCACAACTAATGAAAAACTGTTTTTT. This encodes CASSSNPTTNEKLFF.

J is TRBJ1-1 and V is TRBV5-6, with 9 bases matching TRBD1. Losses at the gene ends were 2 bases for V and 11 bases for J; bases not matched to a gene: 4. Germline V gives CDR1 SGHDT, CDR2 YYEEEE. The CDR3 is made up of 12 amino acids. CDR3 in DNA: TGTGCCAGCAGCTTAGACAGGGGGGTGGCTTTCTTT. It codes for CASSLDRGVAFF.

The chain couples TRBV5-1 to TRBJ1-1; D is uncertain. The CDR3 is 13 residues long. Germline V gene lookup returns CDR1 SGHRS and CDR2 YFSETQ. V lost 4 bases, J lost 1 base, and 8 bases lay in between. This chain's CDR3 is CASSGRANTEAFF. As DNA, the CDR3 is TGCGCCAGCAGCGGGAGGGCGAACACTGAAGCTTTCTTT.

The chain is built from TRBV5-1 and TRBJ2-1, with D perhaps matching TRBD2 (6 bases). The V end lost 4 bases, the J end lost 6 bases, and 17 bases lay between the germline ends. The CDR3 covers 15 residues. The germline gives CDR1 SGHRS, CDR2 YFSETQ. The CDR3 loop reads CASSLMSDGGNEQFF. For the CDR3, the DNA is TGCGCCAGCAGCCTCATGTCGGACGGGGGCAATGAGCAGTTCTTC.

The V and J genes are TRBV2 and TRBJ2-3; no clear D gene. This CDR3 has 14 amino acids. V dropped 5 bases and J dropped 6 bases, with 15 bases sitting between them. From germline, CDR1 is SNHLY and CDR2 FYNNEI. The CDR3 loop is CASSRSLQGDTQYF. The CDR3 DNA reads as TGTGCCAGCAGTCGATCTCTTCAAGGGGATACGCAGTATTTT.

This sequence joins TRBV9 and TRBJ1-6, with unresolved D. The CDR3 extends over 16 amino acids. Germline V CDR1 and CDR2: SGDLS, YYNGEE. V was trimmed by 1 base and J by 9 bases, leaving 17 bases between them. DNA of the CDR3: TGTGCCAGCAGCGTACCAGTCGCCCCGGCGCGTTCACCCCTCCACTTT. This sequence encodes CASSVPVAPARSPLHF. The full variable domain, its missing parts supplied by reference TRBV9 and TRBJ1-6, is DSGVTQTPKHLITATGQRVTLRCSPRSGDLSVYWYQQSLDQGLQFLIQYYNGEERAKGNILERFSAQQFPDLHSELNLSSLELGDSALYFCASSVPVAPARSPLHFGNGTRLTVT.

The chain has TRBV6-5 and TRBJ1-5; unclear D gene. Trimming took off 4 bases at V and 0 bases at J, with 7 bases between the two ends. The CDR3 runs to 14 residues. Germline V lookup: CDR1 MNHEY, CDR2 SVGAGI. As DNA, the CDR3 is TGTGCCAGCAGTTGGAGTTATAGCAATCAGCCCCAGCATTTT. Protein product: CASSWSYSNQPQHF.